This TCR beta chain was recovered during a study of neurological immune-mediated disorders. In TCRdb, the 5' RACE reads were re-called with MiXCR into one record per CDR3 protein. The sample yields approximately 58,000 distinct CDR3 sequences, 8% to 9% seen once. There are many counts of this clonotype. Time point denoted: longitudinal time-point 3. The CDR3 spans 13 residues. V lost 4 bases and J 4 bases, leaving 12 bases between the germline ends. Germline V gives CDR1 DFQATT, CDR2 SNEGSKA (reference sequence). This chain joins TRBV20-1 and TRBJ2-3, with D perhaps matching TRBD1 (6 bases). Material: PBMCs. This TCR was recovered from a middle-aged woman in good health. CDR3 DNA: TGCAGTGCTATAGACAGGAGAGCAGATACGCAGTATTTT. This gives the protein CSAIDRRADTQYF.